This T cell receptor beta chain was identified in a study of cytomegalovirus exposure and HLA in healthy donors. Study-level results: Segments of the TCR beta V type were, in most cases, productive about 87% or about 30% of the time in an earlier analysis. A later analysis found TCR association rates differed by HLA locus, highest for DRB1 and lowest for HLA-C.

V lost 6 bases to trimming and J lost 1 base, with 6 bases between them. This CDR3 is 13 amino acids long. Looked up from germline, CDR1 is SNHLY and CDR2 is FYNNEI. Notes on this clone: Its antigen is not identified.

The PCR made use of 60 Vbeta and 13 Jbeta primers. Sequencing was performed with immunoSEQ multiplex PCR; in TCRdb, only in-frame clones are kept and a portion is missing. This sample's table has 150,000 or so clones. The chain uses TRBV2 and TRBJ1-4; D might be TRBD1 (5 bases). This TCR was recovered from a woman aged 45 to 65 in good health and CMV-seronegative. Specimen: PBMCs. The CDR3 nucleotides are TGTGCCAGCAGACAGGAAACTAATGAAAAACTGTTTTTT. This sequence encodes CASRQETNEKLFF.